These 16 T cell receptor beta chains were all obtained from the same sample, sequenced in a study of blood T cell repertoires in COVID-19. Sequencing used immunoSEQ multiplex PCR; TCRdb keeps in-frame clones, though not all of them. The table shows tens of thousands of clones, with roughly 84% occurring only once. The sequenced sample consisted of peripheral blood. These receptors originate from a human donor with active COVID-19. The donor label of this sample is uncertain.

The V and J genes are TRBV5-4 and TRBJ2-2; 10 bases align to TRBD2. V gave up 2 bases and J gave up 5 bases; unmatched junction bases: 3. Per germline, CDR1 SGHNT and CDR2 YYREEE (reference sequence). The CDR3 consists of 15 residues. CDR3 bases: TGTGCCAGCAGCTTATTAGCGGGGGGAACCGGGGAGCTGTTTTTT. Translation: CASSLLAGGTGELFF.

The chain links TRBV5-4 to TRBJ2-6; D is uncertain. The V and J ends lost 2 bases and 0 bases respectively, with 3 bases between them. CDR3 length: 14 residues. The V gene's germline CDR1 is SGHNT and CDR2 YYREEE (reference sequence). CDR3 protein: CASSFYSGANVLTF. The CDR3 region has the DNA TGTGCCAGCAGCTTCTACTCTGGGGCCAACGTCCTGACTTTC.

The gene calls are TRBV28 and TRBJ1-1; D ambiguous. This CDR3 spans 11 amino acids. CDR1 and CDR2 (germline): MDHEN, SYDVKM. Deletions cut 10 bases from V and 5 bases from J, with 11 bases between. In DNA, the CDR3 is TGTGCCACCGCCCTAATAACTGAAGCTTTCTTT. As protein: CATALITEAFF. The complete variable domain, with remaining parts taken from reference TRBV28 and TRBJ1-1, reads DVKVTQSSRYLVKRTGEKVFLECVQDMDHENMFWYRQDPGLGLRLIYFSYDVKMKEKGDIPEGYSVSREKKERFSLILESASTNQTSMYLCATALITEAFFGQGTRLTVV.

This clone has a single count. The chain recombines TRBV14 with TRBJ2-5; 7 bases line up with TRBD1. Germline CDR1 is SGHDN and CDR2 is FVKESK. The V segment lost 4 bases and the J segment 1 base; nucleotides outside the gene matches: 12. This CDR3 comprises 17 residues. CDR3 residues: CASSPNRRQGPQETQYF. CDR3 nucleotides: TGTGCCAGCAGCCCGAACAGACGACAGGGCCCCCAAGAGACCCAGTACTTC. The entire variable domain, with the rest obtained from reference TRBV14 and TRBJ2-5, is as follows: EAGVTQFPSHSVIEKGQTVTLRCDPISGHDNLYWYRRVMGKEIKFLLHFVKESKQDESGMPNNRFLAERTGGTYSTLKVQPAELEDSGVYFCASSPNRRQGPQETQYFGPGTRLLVL.

The chain couples TRBV7-6 to TRBJ1-2; possible D gene TRBD1, 5 bases. V was trimmed by 4 bases and J by 5 bases, leaving 17 bases between them. This CDR3 spans 15 amino acids. The germline CDR1 and CDR2 sequences are SGHVS and FNYEAQ. In nucleotides, the CDR3 is TGTGCCAGCAGCTCCCGGGAGGGGCAGTTATATGGCTACACCTTC. Translated: CASSSREGQLYGYTF.

The chain combines TRBV12-5 with TRBJ2-2; TRBD2 aligns across 10 bases. V was pared by 2 bases and J by 1 base, with 4 bases of the junction left unmatched. CDR1 is LGHNT and CDR2 is FRNRAP in the germline V gene. This CDR3 spans 17 amino acids. In DNA, the CDR3 is TGTGCTAGTGGTTTGCCAACTAGCGGGGTGAACACCGGGGAGCTGTTTTTT. This encodes CASGLPTSGVNTGELFF.

The table lists this clone with a count of one. CDR3 sequence reads: CATSRVGQGNIQYF. The CDR3 DNA follows: TGTGCCACCAGCAGAGTGGGGCAGGGGAACATTCAGTACTTC. The chain uses TRBV15 and TRBJ2-4; TRBD1 might be the D (6 bases). Germline-derived CDR1 and CDR2 are LNHNV and YYDKDF (reference sequence). V lost 1 base, J lost 7 bases, and 11 bases lay in between. The CDR3 length is 14 residues.

This sequence joins TRBV11-3 and TRBJ2-2, with 11 positions matching TRBD2. Germline CDR1 reads SGHNT; CDR2 reads YENEEA. There are 15 residues in the CDR3. V was pared by 5 bases and J by 7 bases, with 6 bases of the junction left unmatched. The CDR3 region has the DNA TGTGCCAGCAGCAAACTAGCGGGGGCGAACGGGGAGCTGTTTTTT. Protein product: CASSKLAGANGELFF.

The chain employs TRBV7-2 and TRBJ1-2, with TRBD1 identical over 7 bases. V trimming: 1 base; J trimming: 9 bases; junction bases outside the gene matches: 14. The CDR3 loop spans 16 amino acids. Germline V CDR1 and CDR2: SGHTA, FQGNSA. Here the CDR3 DNA reads TGTGCCAGCAGCTTAGAGGGGGCGGGGAGTCTATGGAGCTACACCTTC. Translated, it gives CASSLEGAGSLWSYTF.

V gene TRBV12-5 combines with J gene TRBJ2-3; TRBD1 might be the D (6 bases). This CDR3 is 14 amino acids long. CDR1 and CDR2 (germline): LGHNT, FRNRAP. Trimming shortened V by 3 bases and J by 0 bases, and 7 bases separated the two germline ends. CDR3 in DNA: TGTGCTAGTGGTTTAGGACAGAGCACAGATACGCAGTATTTT. Translating it yields CASGLGQSTDTQYF.

This chain uses TRBV4-3 with TRBJ1-4; no clear D gene. V was shortened by 4 bases and J by 5 bases, with 11 bases between the two germline ends. The CDR3 is 14 residues long. CDR1 is LGHNA, CDR2 YSLEER, per germline. The CDR3 region is CASSRGMGNEKLFF. The CDR3, as DNA: TGCGCCAGCAGCCGAGGGATGGGGAATGAAAAACTGTTTTTT.

V gene TRBV5-1 combines with J gene TRBJ2-2; D may be TRBD1 (5 bases). This CDR3 has 15 amino acids. Trimming stripped 0 bases from V and 4 bases from J, with 10 bases between. Per germline, CDR1 SGHRS and CDR2 YFSETQ. This CDR3 is CASSLVRTFTGELFF. CDR3 nucleotide sequence: TGCGCCAGCAGCTTGGTACGGACATTCACCGGGGAGCTGTTTTTT.

The V and J genes are TRBV19 and TRBJ1-6; perhaps TRBD1 as D (5 bases). V lost 1 base and J 3 bases, leaving 7 bases between the germline ends. The CDR3 loop spans 15 amino acids. From germline, CDR1 is LNHDA and CDR2 SQIVND (reference sequence). The CDR3 region has the DNA TGTGCCAGTAGTATAGGAGACAGCTATAATTCACCCCTCCACTTT. This translates into CASSIGDSYNSPLHF.

This chain links TRBV19 with TRBJ2-1; maybe TRBD1 (7 bases). This CDR3 has 14 amino acids. V was pared by 6 bases and J by 3 bases, with 12 bases between. Germline-derived CDR1 and CDR2 are LNHDA and SQIVND (reference sequence). The chain's CDR3 is CASSPGGFYNEQFF. The CDR3 coding sequence is TGTGCCAGTAGCCCAGGGGGGTTCTACAATGAGCAGTTCTTC. Full variable domain (remainder filled in from reference TRBV19 and TRBJ2-1): DGGITQSPKYLFRKEGQNVTLSCEQNLNHDAMYWYRQDPGQGLRLIYYSQIVNDFQKGDIAEGYSVSREKKESFPLTVTSAQKNPTAFYLCASSPGGFYNEQFFGPGTRLTVL.

V is TRBV10-3 and J is TRBJ2-7; 7 bases agree with TRBD1. The junction had 10 bases not matched to a gene; V was cut back by 10 bases and J by 4 bases. CDR3 length: 13 amino acids. In germline, CDR1 is ENHRY, CDR2 SYGVKD. CDR3 nucleotides: TGTGCCACACAGGACAGGAGTAGTTACGAGCAGTACTTC. Translation gives CATQDRSSYEQYF.

This chain uses TRBV18 with TRBJ1-1, with D perhaps TRBD1 (6 bases). V was clipped by 5 bases and J by 2 bases, with 15 bases between them. CDR3 length: 15 residues. The germline CDR1 and CDR2 sequences are KGHSH and LQKENI. The CDR3 spells CASSVGHRANTEAFF. CDR3 bases: TGTGCCAGCTCAGTCGGACACAGGGCTAACACTGAAGCTTTCTTT. Supplemented by reference TRBV18 and TRBJ1-1, the full variable domain reads NAGVMQNPRHLVRRRGQEARLRCSPMKGHSHVYWYRQLPEEGLKFMVYLQKENIIDESGMPKERFSAEFPKEGPSILRIQQVVRGDSAAYFCASSVGHRANTEAFFGQGTRLTVV.